A single sample gave rise to the 16 T cell receptor beta chains below, sequenced in a study of OX40 agonist ivuxolimab in advanced cancers. The repertoire was sequenced with immunoSEQ multiplex PCR; TCRdb's copy has only in-frame clones and lacks some. Of tens of thousands of clones listed, 70% to 90% are singletons. The sample was CD4+ or CD8+ T cells sorted from blood, taken in a trial of the OX40 agonist ivuxolimab. These TCRs come from an adult with an advanced solid tumor such as melanoma, head and neck, liver or kidney cancer.

On this clone itself: The same CDR3 can be traced to other DNA sequences in this sample. This chain connects TRBV27 to TRBJ2-7, with D possibly matching TRBD2 (6 bases). Germline CDR1 and CDR2: MNHEY and SMNVEV (reference sequence). The CDR3 loop spans 13 amino acids. Trimming removed 3 bases from V and 4 bases from J, with 10 bases in between. The DNA for the CDR3 is TGTGCCAGCAGTTTCGGGGGATCTTACGAGCAGTACTTC. Translating it yields CASSFGGSYEQYF.

This chain joins TRBV11-3 and TRBJ2-1, with a weak D call TRBD2 (5 bases). V was cut by 0 bases and J by 10 bases, with 7 bases left in between. This CDR3 is 12 amino acids long. Germline loops: CDR1 SGHNT, CDR2 YENEEA. Here the CDR3 reads CASSLDRGEQFF. For the CDR3, the DNA is TGTGCCAGCAGCTTAGACCGAGGGGAGCAGTTCTTC.

V and J are TRBV7-4 and TRBJ2-7; TRBD1 matches 12 bases. The germline CDR1 and CDR2 sequences are SGHVT and SQSDAQ. The J segment lost 2 bases and the V segment lost 2 bases, leaving 4 bases of the junction unmatched. The CDR3 is 16 amino acids. CDR3 DNA: TGTGCCAGCAGCTTACTTGGGACAGGGGGCCCCTACGAGCAGTACTTC. It translates to CASSLLGTGGPYEQYF.

This chain joins TRBV30 and TRBJ2-7; D perhaps matches TRBD2 (5 bases). The CDR3 length is 13 residues. Between the trimmed V and J ends, which lost 0 bases and 6 bases, there was a span of 12 bases. Per the germline V gene, CDR1 is GTSNPN and CDR2 is SVGIG (reference sequence). CDR3 amino acids: CAWSVMQRIEQYF. The CDR3 DNA reads as TGTGCCTGGAGTGTTATGCAGCGGATCGAGCAGTACTTC.

The rearrangement links TRBV30 to TRBJ1-1; 10 bases are shared with TRBD1. The CDR3 length is 16 residues. Germline V lookup: CDR1 GTSNPN, CDR2 SVGIG (reference sequence). J gave up 0 bases and V 2 bases, and 6 bases lay outside the gene matches. Here the CDR3 reads CAWSPGQGTMNTEAFF. In DNA, the CDR3 is TGTGCCTGGAGTCCGGGACAGGGGACTATGAACACTGAAGCTTTCTTT.

The V call is TRBV6-6, the J call TRBJ2-6; no firm D call. The germline CDR1 and CDR2 sequences are MNHNY and SVGAGI (reference sequence). The V and J ends lost 8 bases and 3 bases respectively, with 8 bases between them. CDR3 length equals 13 residues. This CDR3 is CASGMGGANVLTF. The DNA for the CDR3 is TGTGCCAGCGGGATGGGTGGGGCCAACGTCCTGACTTTC.

This chain connects TRBV10-3 to TRBJ2-3, with D possibly being TRBD2 (6 bases). Germline CDR1 reads ENHRY; CDR2 reads SYGVKD. The V end lost 10 bases, the J end lost 1 base, and 15 bases lay between the germline ends. The CDR3 contains 14 residues. CDR3 coding DNA: TGTGCCACCCGGGGGTCCCTAGGCACAGATACGCAGTATTTT. Its translation: CATRGSLGTDTQYF.

The chain has TRBV18 and TRBJ2-1; D remains unclear. Trimming left V 3 bases short and J 5 bases short, with 14 bases between. This CDR3 contains 15 residues. Looked up from germline, CDR1 is KGHSH and CDR2 is LQKENI. The CDR3 loop reads CASSPSTRSDNEQFF. In nucleotides, the CDR3 is TGTGCCAGCTCACCCTCGACCAGGTCCGACAATGAGCAGTTCTTC.

V and J are TRBV7-6 and TRBJ1-1; TRBD1 aligns across 8 bases. CDR1 is SGHVS and CDR2 is FNYEAQ in the germline V gene. Trimming at V came to 1 base and at J to 4 bases, leaving 8 bases not matched to a gene. This CDR3 is 16 amino acids long. CDR3 protein: CASSLDPQGAGTEAFF. The CDR3 coding sequence is TGTGCCAGCAGCTTAGATCCGCAGGGGGCTGGCACTGAAGCTTTCTTT.

The gene calls are TRBV7-2 and TRBJ2-3; tentative D call: TRBD1 (6 bases). CDR1 and CDR2 from the germline V gene are SGHTA and FQGNSA. The ends were cut back, 2 bases at V and 4 bases at J, with 13 bases in the middle. The CDR3 is made up of 15 amino acids. The CDR3 region is CASSLLWGPPDTQYF. The CDR3 coding sequence is TGTGCCAGCAGCTTACTCTGGGGGCCCCCAGATACGCAGTATTTT.

The gene calls are TRBV6-5 and TRBJ2-5; D not resolved. Trimming shortened V by 2 bases and J by 5 bases, and 3 bases separated the two germline ends. Per germline, CDR1 MNHEY and CDR2 SVGAGI. This CDR3 contains 11 residues. The CDR3 DNA reads TGTGCCAGCAGTTACGGGGAGACCCAGTACTTC. Translation gives CASSYGETQYF.

The V gene is TRBV7-8, the J gene TRBJ1-1; 9 bases match TRBD1. Germline loops: CDR1 SGHVS, CDR2 FQNEAQ. This CDR3 region has 14 residues. Losses at the gene ends were 5 bases for V and 1 base for J; bases not matched to a gene: 2. The CDR3 coding sequence is TGTGCCAGCAGCCCGGACAGGGGGAACACTGAAGCTTTCTTT. Amino acid sequence: CASSPDRGNTEAFF.

The chain employs TRBV10-1 and TRBJ1-4; D call uncertain. This CDR3 spans 12 amino acids. Trimming pared 3 bases from V and 6 bases from J, leaving 5 bases between. Germline V lookup: CDR1 WNHNN, CDR2 SYGVQD (reference sequence). DNA of the CDR3: TGCGCCAGCAGTGAAGCCCATGAAAAACTGTTTTTT. It yields the protein CASSEAHEKLFF.

This chain links TRBV4-2 with TRBJ1-2; D is possibly TRBD1 (6 bases). CDR3 size: 15 residues. CDR1 LGHNA and CDR2 YNFKEQ come from the germline V gene. Trimming shortened V by 0 bases and J by 6 bases, and 14 bases separated the two germline ends. The CDR3 reads CASSQEVGRGNGYTF. The CDR3 region has the DNA TGTGCCAGCAGCCAAGAAGTTGGCAGGGGAAATGGCTACACCTTC.

This chain connects TRBV6-5 to TRBJ2-7, with 7 positions matching TRBD2. With V trimmed by 3 bases and J by 1 base, 6 bases remained unmatched. There are 15 residues in the CDR3. The germline CDR1 and CDR2 sequences are MNHEY and SVGAGI. CDR3 coding DNA: TGTGCCAGCAGTTATGGGGGGGACGGGTCCTACGAGCAGTACTTC. Its protein product is CASSYGGDGSYEQYF.

The chain is built from TRBV4-1 and TRBJ2-3; TRBD1 agrees at 8 bases. The germline gives CDR1 MGHRA, CDR2 YSYEKL. The J segment lost 2 bases and the V segment lost 3 bases, leaving 7 bases of the junction unmatched. The CDR3 consists of 16 residues. CDR3 in amino acids: CASSHLGQELTDTQYF. The CDR3 DNA is TGCGCCAGCAGCCACTTGGGACAGGAGCTCACAGATACGCAGTATTTT.